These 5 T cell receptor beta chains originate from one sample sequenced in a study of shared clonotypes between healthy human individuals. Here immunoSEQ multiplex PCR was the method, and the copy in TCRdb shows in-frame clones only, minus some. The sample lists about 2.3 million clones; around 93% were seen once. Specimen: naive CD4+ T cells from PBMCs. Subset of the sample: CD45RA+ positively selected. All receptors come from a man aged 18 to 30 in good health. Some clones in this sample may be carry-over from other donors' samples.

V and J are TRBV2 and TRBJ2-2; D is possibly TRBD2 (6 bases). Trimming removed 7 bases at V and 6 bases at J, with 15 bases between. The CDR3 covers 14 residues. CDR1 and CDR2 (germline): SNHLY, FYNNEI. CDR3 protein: CASTNWGVAGELFF. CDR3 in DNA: TGTGCCAGCACTAACTGGGGGGTGGCCGGGGAGCTGTTTTTT.

CDR3: CASSGPRSTGNTIYF. The CDR3 coding sequence is TGTGCCAGCAGTGGGCCCCGAAGTACTGGAAACACCATATATTTT. The chain uses TRBV28 and TRBJ1-3, with no clear D. V was trimmed by 5 bases and J by 2 bases, leaving 13 bases between them. The CDR3 spans 15 residues. Germline V gene data show CDR1 as MDHEN and CDR2 as SYDVKM.

This chain's CDR3 is CSVEGTVSGNTIYF. The DNA for the CDR3 is TGCAGCGTTGAAGGGACGGTCTCTGGAAACACCATATATTTT. The chain links TRBV29-1 to TRBJ1-3; no clear D gene. CDR1 and CDR2 from the germline V gene are SQVTM and ANQGSEA. Trimming pared 1 base from V and 0 bases from J, leaving 7 bases between. The CDR3 has 14 residues.

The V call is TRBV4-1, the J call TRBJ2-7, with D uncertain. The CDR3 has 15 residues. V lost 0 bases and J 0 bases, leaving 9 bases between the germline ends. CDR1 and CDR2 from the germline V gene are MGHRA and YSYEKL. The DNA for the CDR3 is TGCGCCAGCAGCCAAGATCCGACTCCCTCCTACGAGCAGTACTTC. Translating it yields CASSQDPTPSYEQYF.

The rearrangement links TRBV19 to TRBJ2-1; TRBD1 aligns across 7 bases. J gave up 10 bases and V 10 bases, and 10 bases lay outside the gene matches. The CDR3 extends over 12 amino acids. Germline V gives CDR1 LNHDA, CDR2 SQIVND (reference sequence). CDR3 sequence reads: CATSQGDGEQFF. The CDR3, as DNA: TGTGCCACCTCCCAGGGGGACGGGGAGCAGTTCTTC.